This T cell receptor (beta chain) was observed in a study of blood T cell repertoires in COVID-19. Looking at the study overall: The United States, Italy and Spain provided the acute and convalescent COVID-19 samples.

The germline V gene encodes CDR1 MNHEY and CDR2 SVGEGT. Trimming took 1 base from V and 0 from J, leaving 7 bases between them. The length of the CDR3 is 15 residues. Per the study methods: Nucleated cell counts were estimated from reference gene primer amplification. The method was immunoSEQ multiplex PCR; TCRdb's version includes in-frame clones alone and lacks a portion of them. V and J calls and clone size are those listed in that table; D and trimming were worked out from the DNA. Of under 200,000 clones in the sample, 80% to 90% were seen once. V gene TRBV6-2 or TRBV6-3 combines with J gene TRBJ1-5, with D unresolved. This clonotype was obtained from a woman in her seventies with acute or convalescent COVID-19. The specimen was peripheral blood. CDR3 DNA: TGTGCCAGCAGTTACTTGTACAGTAGCAATCAGCCCCAGCATTTT. Translating it yields CASSYLYSSNQPQHF.